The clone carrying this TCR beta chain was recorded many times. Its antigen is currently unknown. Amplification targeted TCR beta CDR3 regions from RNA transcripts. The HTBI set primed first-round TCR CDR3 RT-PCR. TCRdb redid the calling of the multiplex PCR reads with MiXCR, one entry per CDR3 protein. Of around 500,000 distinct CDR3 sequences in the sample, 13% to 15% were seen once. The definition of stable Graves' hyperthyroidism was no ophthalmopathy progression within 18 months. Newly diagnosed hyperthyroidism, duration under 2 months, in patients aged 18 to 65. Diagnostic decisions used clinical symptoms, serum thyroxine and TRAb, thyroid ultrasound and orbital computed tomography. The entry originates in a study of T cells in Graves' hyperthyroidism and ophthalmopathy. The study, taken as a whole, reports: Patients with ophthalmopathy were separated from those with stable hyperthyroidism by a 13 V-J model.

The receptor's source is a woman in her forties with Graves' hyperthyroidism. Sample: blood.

In DNA, the CDR3 is TGTGCCATCAGTTCGGACAGGGCTGGGACCCAGTACTTC. Translation: CAISSDRAGTQYF. V gene TRBV10-3 combines with J gene TRBJ2-5; 8 bases align to TRBD1. J was trimmed by 7 bases and V by 5 bases; bases with no gene match: 6. Germline V CDR1 and CDR2: ENHRY, SYGVKD. The CDR3 consists of 13 residues.